The present entry profiles one T cell receptor (beta chain) with its context. Its matching antigen is unknown. At one end the junction does not follow the germline gene, possibly because of a read error. The source of the sample is a study of cytomegalovirus exposure and HLA in healthy donors. Points from the study as a whole: Presence/absence analyses assumed roughly uniform sequencing depth across donors. Earlier analysis yielded a pattern in which most TCR beta V segments were productive about 87% or about 30% of the time. HLA restriction was apparent for most CMV-associated TCR beta chains in a later analysis.

Primers for the PCR totalled 60 Vbeta and 13 Jbeta. TCRdb's table, derived via immunoSEQ multiplex PCR, lists solely in-frame clones and lacks some. The sample lists 90,000 to 100,000 clones, around 10% occurring once. At sampling all donors were nominally healthy, likely with unrecorded immune exposures. The germline CDR1 and CDR2 sequences are SSHAT and FNYEAQ (reference sequence). The CDR3 is 16 residues long. Sequenced material: PBMCs. J is TRBJ2-1 and V is TRBV7-7; maybe TRBD2 (5 bases). The origin of this receptor is a man aged 50-59 years in good health and CMV-seropositive. In DNA, the CDR3 is TGTGCTAGCAGCCCCGGGAAAGCGGCCCCCTACAATGAGCAGTTCTTC. Translation gives CASSPGKAAPYNEQFF.